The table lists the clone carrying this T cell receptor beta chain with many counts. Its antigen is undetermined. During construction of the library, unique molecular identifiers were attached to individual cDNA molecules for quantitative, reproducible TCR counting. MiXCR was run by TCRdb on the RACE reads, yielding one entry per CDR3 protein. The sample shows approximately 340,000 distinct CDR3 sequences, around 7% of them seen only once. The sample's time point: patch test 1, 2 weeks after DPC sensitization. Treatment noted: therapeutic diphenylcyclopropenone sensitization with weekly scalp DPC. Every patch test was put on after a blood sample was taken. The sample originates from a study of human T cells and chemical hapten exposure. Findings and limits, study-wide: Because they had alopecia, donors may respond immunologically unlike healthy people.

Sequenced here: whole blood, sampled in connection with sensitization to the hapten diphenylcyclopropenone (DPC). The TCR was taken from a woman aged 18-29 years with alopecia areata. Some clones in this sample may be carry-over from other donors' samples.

CDR3 sequence (DNA): TGTGCCAGCAGCTTAGCGGGGATTGTTTCACCCCTCCACTTT. Amino acids: CASSLAGIVSPLHF. The V and J genes are TRBV7-8 and TRBJ1-6; no definite D call. CDR1 and CDR2 (germline): SGHVS, FQNEAQ. V lost 0 bases and J lost 9, with 9 bases in between. The CDR3 has 14 amino acids.